This note documents a single T cell receptor beta chain sequence. This specimen comes from a study of graft-versus-host responses after intestinal transplantation. TCRdb keeps only in-frame clones here, not all; method: immunoSEQ multiplex PCR. The sample has over 2,000 clones, around 82% seen once. Investigators treated the graft tissue so that it released intraepithelial and lamina propria lymphocytes. This CDR3 contains 13 residues. Germline CDR1 is SGHRS and CDR2 is YFSETQ. V gave up 0 bases and J gave up 3 bases, with 6 bases separating them. Sequencing used ileum tissue, obtained 18 days after transplant. This chain links TRBV5-1 with TRBJ1-1; D uncertain. The TCR originated in a human patient who received an intestinal transplant, so some T cells may come from the graft donor. CDR3 nucleotide sequence: TGCGCCAGCAGCTTGGGACACTACACTGAAGCTTTCTTT. It specifies CASSLGHYTEAFF.